The clone carrying this T cell receptor (beta chain) has only a few counts. Antigen: not known. Those patients with uncontrolled infection, other autoimmune disease, pregnancy or lactation were excluded. Used for diagnoses were clinical symptoms, serum thyroxine and TRAb, thyroid ultrasound and orbital computed tomography. The V gene lost 0 bases and the J gene lost 8 bases, with 12 bases spanning the gap. The CDR3 length is 15 residues. CDR1 and CDR2 from the germline V gene are SGHRS and YFSETQ. This sample is part of a study of T cells in Graves' hyperthyroidism and ophthalmopathy. General study results and limits: Most thyroid clonotypes expanded above 0.001 were also detected in blood. Ophthalmopathy was identified by the model a median around 6.9 months ahead of onset.

The TCR beta CDR3 regions underwent amplification using RNA transcripts as the source. The TCR CDR3 first-round RT-PCR relied on the HTBI primer set. TCRdb redid the calling of the multiplex PCR reads with MiXCR, one entry per CDR3 protein. The table lists about 500,000 distinct CDR3 sequences, over 15% of them singletons. This clonotype was obtained from a woman aged 18-29 years with Graves' hyperthyroidism. Material: blood. V gene TRBV5-1 combines with J gene TRBJ1-6; D is unclear. The CDR3, as DNA: TGCGCCAGCAGCTTGGCCCTCAGAACTTATTCACCCCTCCACTTT. It codes for CASSLALRTYSPLHF.